A selection of T cell receptor beta chains follows, all from one sample in a study of T cells in localized non-small cell lung cancer. Method: immunoSEQ multiplex PCR; TCRdb's copy keeps in-frame clones and lacks some. The repertoire holds 75,000 to 95,000 clones, with approximately 90% as singletons. The starting material was peripheral blood, obtained before any cancer treatment. These receptors all come from a man aged 40 to 70 with stage I squamous cell lung carcinoma. Both conserved end residues are part of each CDR3. Each record gives: CDR3 protein, CDR3 length, clone size, J gene, V gene. Clone size is shown for a subset of rows, as once, few, many or a class of expanded clone.

CDR3: CASSRQDRRNNEQFF
length: 15
size: NA
J: TRBJ2-1
V: TRBV5-4

CDR3: CAWTGVGTDTQYF
length: 13
size: NA
J: TRBJ2-3
V: TRBV30

CDR3: CASSPTRGGELFF
length: 13
size: NA
J: TRBJ2-2
V: TRBV19

CDR3: CASTSGGKRGYTF
length: 13
size: NA
J: TRBJ1-2
V: TRBV19

CDR3: CASSQQSWAQHF
length: 12
size: once
J: TRBJ1-5
V: TRBV16

CDR3: CASSSEGGGDQYF
length: 13
size: NA
J: TRBJ2-5
V: TRBV2

CDR3: CSVELRQETQYF
length: 12
size: NA
J: TRBJ2-5
V: TRBV29-1

CDR3: CASSFHGGANLDSPLHF
length: 17
size: NA
J: TRBJ1-6
V: TRBV7-9

CDR3: CASSLRSPISTNEKLFF
length: 17
size: NA
J: TRBJ1-4
V: TRBV5-1

CDR3: CAIGSGVGVSNQPQHF
length: 16
size: NA
J: TRBJ1-5
V: TRBV10-3

CDR3: CSVEGTRRGGYTF
length: 13
size: NA
J: TRBJ1-2
V: TRBV29-1

CDR3: CASSLSTPDYEQYF
length: 14
size: NA
J: TRBJ2-7
V: TRBV5-1

CDR3: CASSLETGGGIDYGYTF
length: 17
size: NA
J: TRBJ1-2
V: TRBV5-6

CDR3: CASGRGGAPYEQYF
length: 14
size: NA
J: TRBJ2-7
V: TRBV19

CDR3: CASSNTYYNGYTF
length: 13
size: NA
J: TRBJ1-2
V: TRBV2

CDR3: CASRAGTTIGDEQFF
length: 15
size: NA
J: TRBJ2-1
V: TRBV5-1